Below, 21 T cell receptor beta chains from the same sample are listed, as sequenced in a study of blood T cell repertoires in COVID-19. The data were produced by immunoSEQ multiplex PCR, yet TCRdb's version contains in-frame clones alone and is incomplete. The sample comprises about 73,000 clones, roughly 83% of which are singletons, and roughly 2.5% rests with the top ten. The sequencing input was peripheral blood. The source of these receptors is an elderly man with active or convalescent COVID-19.

This chain connects TRBV4-2 to TRBJ2-1; D gene uncertain. The CDR3 has 15 amino acids. The germline V gene encodes CDR1 LGHNA and CDR2 YNFKEQ. V gave up 0 bases and J gave up 10 bases, with 16 bases separating them. CDR3: CASSQDSLALSEQFF. CDR3 DNA: TGTGCCAGCAGCCAAGATTCCCTCGCTCTATCCGAGCAGTTCTTC.

This clone occurred once. The V gene is TRBV19, the J gene TRBJ2-2, with 7 bases that match TRBD2. This CDR3 has 14 amino acids. Germline V CDR1 and CDR2: LNHDA, SQIVND (reference sequence). The J segment lost 6 bases and the V segment lost 4 bases, leaving 5 bases of the junction unmatched. The CDR3 DNA reads TGTGCCAGTAGTACCGGGGCGGGGGCCGGGGAGCTGTTTTTT. Translating gives CASSTGAGAGELFF.

This chain uses TRBV15 with TRBJ2-7; 7 bases are shared with TRBD2. The germline CDR1 and CDR2 sequences are LNHNV and YYDKDF (reference sequence). V shed 0 bases, J shed 2 bases, and the junction held 4 bases outside the gene matches. This CDR3 is 15 amino acids long. The CDR3 sequence: CATSRELAQTYEQYF. The CDR3 DNA is TGTGCCACCAGCAGAGAACTAGCGCAAACCTACGAGCAGTACTTC.

The rearrangement uses TRBV5-1 and TRBJ2-3; 13 bases line up with TRBD2. The ends lost 4 bases at V and 3 bases at J; junction bases unmatched: 8. CDR3 length: 17 residues. CDR1 is SGHRS, CDR2 YFSETQ, per germline. In nucleotides, the CDR3 is TGCGCCAGCAGCCAGGGGACTAGCGGGGCGGGGACAGATACGCAGTATTTT. This gives the protein CASSQGTSGAGTDTQYF. The complete variable domain, with remaining parts taken from reference TRBV5-1 and TRBJ2-3, reads KAGVTQTPRYLIKTRGQQVTLSCSPISGHRSVSWYQQTPGQGLQFLFEYFSETQRNKGNFPGRFSGRQFSNSRSEMNVSTLELGDSALYLCASSQGTSGAGTDTQYFGPGTRLTVL.

The chain carries TRBV2 and TRBJ2-7; maybe TRBD2 (5 bases). CDR1 SNHLY and CDR2 FYNNEI come from the germline V gene. The germline V and J ends were trimmed by 0 bases and 4 bases, with 10 bases remaining between them. The CDR3 is 14 residues long. The CDR3 is CASSEARTPYEQYF. The CDR3 DNA reads as TGTGCCAGCAGTGAAGCGAGGACTCCTTACGAGCAGTACTTC. Filled out from reference TRBV2 and TRBJ2-7, the complete variable domain reads EPEVTQTPSHQVTQMGQEVILRCVPISNHLYFYWYRQILGQKVEFLVSFYNNEISEKSEIFDDQFSVERPDGSNFTLKIRSTKLEDSAMYFCASSEARTPYEQYFGPGTRLTVT.

The chain combines TRBV5-1 with TRBJ2-1; TRBD2 matches 10 bases. The V gene's germline CDR1 is SGHRS and CDR2 YFSETQ. V lost 0 bases to trimming and J lost 3 bases; unmatched junction nucleotides: 6. The CDR3 is made up of 17 amino acids. CDR3 nucleotides: TGCGCCAGCAGCTTGGATAGCGGGGGGCCCGGCTACAATGAGCAGTTCTTC. Residues: CASSLDSGGPGYNEQFF.

This chain links TRBV5-1 with TRBJ1-1; 7 positions agree with TRBD1. CDR1 and CDR2 (germline): SGHRS, YFSETQ. This CDR3 comprises 15 residues. V gave up 4 bases and J gave up 1 base; unmatched junction bases: 7. The CDR3 coding sequence is TGCGCCAGCAGCGTTACGACAGGGCGGAACACTGAAGCTTTCTTT. Amino acids: CASSVTTGRNTEAFF.

This chain uses TRBV3-1 (or the pseudogene TRBV3-2) with TRBJ2-5, with 10 bases aligning to TRBD2. Germline CDR1 reads LGHDT; CDR2 reads YNNKEL (reference sequence). CDR3 length: 16 residues. The V and J ends lost 1 base and 5 bases, in that order; junction bases with no gene match: 7. The CDR3 coding sequence is TGTGCCAGCAGCCAAGCGGCTAGCGGGGGCTCGGAGACCCAGTACTTC. This encodes CASSQAASGGSETQYF.

The chain couples TRBV6-5 to TRBJ2-7; D may be TRBD1 (6 bases). Germline V lookup: CDR1 MNHEY, CDR2 SVGAGI. There are 10 residues in the CDR3. CDR3 residues: CGDKIYEQYF. The CDR3 DNA reads as TGTGGGGACAAGATCTACGAGCAGTACTTC.

This chain links TRBV6-6 with TRBJ1-1; weak D call: TRBD1 (5 bases). The V gene's germline CDR1 is MNHNY and CDR2 SVGAGI (reference sequence). CDR3 length: 15 amino acids. Trimming left V 5 bases short and J 1 base short, with 14 bases between. The CDR3 nucleotides read TGTGCCAGCAGTCCCCCGGGACTCAAGAACACTGAAGCTTTCTTT. Its protein is CASSPPGLKNTEAFF.

This chain links TRBV11-3 with TRBJ1-5, with D possibly being TRBD1 (5 bases). The CDR3 length is 15 residues. With 3 bases removed from V and 4 bases from J, the gap between germline ends came to 13 bases. Germline V gene lookup returns CDR1 SGHNT and CDR2 YENEEA. The CDR3: CASSFQGWYNQPQHF. The CDR3 DNA follows: TGTGCCAGCAGCTTCCAGGGATGGTATAATCAGCCCCAGCATTTT.

This sequence joins TRBV5-1 and TRBJ2-1; 12 nucleotides match TRBD2. In germline, CDR1 is SGHRS, CDR2 YFSETQ. This CDR3 spans 15 amino acids. J lost 7 bases, V lost 3 bases, and 5 bases had no gene match. The CDR3 reads CASSYRTSGTNEQFF. The DNA for the CDR3 is TGCGCCAGCAGCTATAGGACTAGCGGGACTAATGAGCAGTTCTTC.

J is TRBJ2-2 and V is TRBV6-5, with 8 nucleotides matching TRBD2. V gave up 6 bases and J gave up 3 bases; unmatched junction bases: 3. Germline CDR1 is MNHEY and CDR2 is SVGAGI. This CDR3 contains 14 residues. DNA of the CDR3: TGTGCCAGCAGATTAGCGGGATACACCGGGGAGCTGTTTTTT. Translated: CASRLAGYTGELFF.

J is TRBJ2-1 and V is TRBV18; TRBD2 agrees at 16 bases. Trimming cost V 3 bases and J 5 bases; bases outside gene matches: 7. CDR3 length: 18 amino acids. Germline V gene sequence: CDR1 KGHSH, CDR2 LQKENI. CDR3 coding DNA: TGTGCCAGCTCACCCGGGACTAGCGGGAGGGCCGAGAACAATGAGCAGTTCTTC. Its protein is CASSPGTSGRAENNEQFF.

The chain's CDR3 is CASSIAVSRGQETQYF. In DNA form, the CDR3 reads TGTGCCAGTAGTATAGCCGTATCCAGGGGCCAAGAGACCCAGTACTTC. The J gene is TRBJ2-5, the V gene TRBV19; a weak D match, TRBD1 (6 bases). V shed 1 base and J shed 1 base, with 13 bases lying between them. The CDR3 is made up of 16 amino acids. CDR1 is LNHDA, CDR2 SQIVND, per germline (reference sequence). The whole variable domain, remainder taken from reference TRBV19 and TRBJ2-5, is DGGITQSPKYLFRKEGQNVTLSCEQNLNHDAMYWYRQDPGQGLRLIYYSQIVNDFQKGDIAEGYSVSREKKESFPLTVTSAQKNPTAFYLCASSIAVSRGQETQYFGPGTRLLVL.

In its sample, this clone was seen once. In DNA form, the CDR3 reads TGTGCCAGCAGTGAAAGGACTAACCGATTAGATCAGCCCCAGCATTTT. Protein sequence: CASSERTNRLDQPQHF. The chain is built from TRBV6-1 and TRBJ1-5; D not certain. Trimming pared 2 bases from V and 5 bases from J, leaving 16 bases between. Germline V gene data show CDR1 as MNHNS and CDR2 as SASEGT. This CDR3 spans 16 amino acids.

The chain combines TRBV3-1 (or the pseudogene TRBV3-2) with TRBJ1-5, with D unresolved. Trimming shortened V by 1 base and J by 1 base, and 11 bases separated the two germline ends. The CDR3 sequence is 16 residues long. The germline V gene encodes CDR1 LGHDT and CDR2 YNNKEL (reference sequence). Here the CDR3 reads CASSQGGGSSNQPQHF. The CDR3 DNA is TGTGCCAGCAGCCAAGGGGGAGGGAGCAGCAATCAGCCCCAGCATTTT.

V is TRBV4-2 and J is TRBJ1-4; 9 positions agree with TRBD1. This CDR3 region has 17 residues. Trimming cost V 4 bases and J 6 bases; bases outside gene matches: 12. Germline CDR1 reads LGHNA; CDR2 reads YNFKEQ. The DNA for the CDR3 is TGTGCCAGCAGCCCGGGGACCAGGACAGGGGCCGATGAAAAACTGTTTTTT. Its protein product is CASSPGTRTGADEKLFF.

V gene TRBV10-3 combines with J gene TRBJ1-1; 10 nucleotides agree with TRBD1. CDR1 is ENHRY and CDR2 is SYGVKD in the germline V gene. Trimming cost V 4 bases and J 1 base; bases outside gene matches: 3. The CDR3 sequence is 15 residues long. The CDR3 coding sequence is TGTGCCATCAGTGGACGGGACAGGGGGAACACTGAAGCTTTCTTT. Translating gives CAISGRDRGNTEAFF.

V gene TRBV5-1 combines with J gene TRBJ2-5; D is unclear. CDR3 length equals 13 residues. V lost 2 bases, J lost 5 bases, and 10 bases lay in between. CDR1 is SGHRS and CDR2 is YFSETQ in the germline V gene. DNA for the CDR3: TGCGCCAGCAGCTTCTACAGCCAGGAGACCCAGTACTTC. Translated: CASSFYSQETQYF.

V is TRBV30 and J is TRBJ2-5; TRBD1 agrees at 8 bases. V lost 0 bases and J lost 5; bases outside the gene matches: 5. This CDR3 region has 14 residues. The V gene's germline CDR1 is GTSNPN and CDR2 SVGIG (reference sequence). The DNA of the CDR3 is TGTGCCTGGAGTGTAGGACAGGGTGCGGAGACCCAGTACTTC. Its protein product is CAWSVGQGAETQYF.